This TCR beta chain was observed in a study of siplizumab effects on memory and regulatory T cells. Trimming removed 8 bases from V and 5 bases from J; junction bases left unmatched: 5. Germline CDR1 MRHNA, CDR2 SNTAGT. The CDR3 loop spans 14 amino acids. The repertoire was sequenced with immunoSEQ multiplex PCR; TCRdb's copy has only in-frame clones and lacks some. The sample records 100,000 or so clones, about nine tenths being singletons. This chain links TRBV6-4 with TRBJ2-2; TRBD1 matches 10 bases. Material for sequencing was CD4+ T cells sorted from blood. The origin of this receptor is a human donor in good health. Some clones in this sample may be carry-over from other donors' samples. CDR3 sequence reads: CASAPGQGTGELFF. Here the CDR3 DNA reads TGTGCCAGCGCTCCGGGACAGGGGACCGGGGAGCTGTTTTTT.